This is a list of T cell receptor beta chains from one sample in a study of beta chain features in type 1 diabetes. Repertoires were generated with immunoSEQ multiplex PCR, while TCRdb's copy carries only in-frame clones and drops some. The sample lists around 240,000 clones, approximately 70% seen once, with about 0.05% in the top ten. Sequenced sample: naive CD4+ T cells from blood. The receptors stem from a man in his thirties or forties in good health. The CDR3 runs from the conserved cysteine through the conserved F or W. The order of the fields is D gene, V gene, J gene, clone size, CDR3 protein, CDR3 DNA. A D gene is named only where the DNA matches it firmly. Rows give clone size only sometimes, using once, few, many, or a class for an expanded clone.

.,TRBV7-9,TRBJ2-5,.,CASSLVLASETQYF,TGTGCCAGCAGCTTAGTGCTAGCATCTGAGACCCAGTACTTC
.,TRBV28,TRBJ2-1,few,CASAQGNEQFF,TGTGCCAGCGCACAGGGAAATGAGCAGTTCTTC
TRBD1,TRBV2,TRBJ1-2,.,CASKTGTVRTGQGLILGYTF,TGTGCCAGCAAAACCGGGACAGTTAGGACTGGACAGGGGCTGATCCTTGGCTACACCTTC
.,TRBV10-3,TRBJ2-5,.,CAIGRGQETQYF,TGTGCCATCGGTAGAGGGCAAGAGACCCAGTACTTC
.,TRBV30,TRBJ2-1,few,CAWSGQGSEQFF,TGTGCCTGGAGTGGCCAGGGGAGTGAGCAGTTCTTC
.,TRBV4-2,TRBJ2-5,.,CASSQEGTGRRETQYF,TGTGCCAGCAGCCAAGAAGGGACTGGACGCCGTGAGACCCAGTACTTC
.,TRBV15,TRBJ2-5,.,CATSRSTMETQYF,TGTGCCACCAGCAGAAGTACCATGGAGACCCAGTACTTC
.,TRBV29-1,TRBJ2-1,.,CSARRFGDGQFF,TGCAGCGCCAGAAGGTTTGGCGATGGGCAGTTCTTC
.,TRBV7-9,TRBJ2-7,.,CASSAGFYEQYF,TGTGCCAGCAGCGCCGGGTTTTACGAGCAGTACTTC
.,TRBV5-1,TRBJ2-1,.,CASSNPRQDNEQFF,TGCGCCAGCAGCAACCCCCGACAGGACAATGAGCAGTTCTTC
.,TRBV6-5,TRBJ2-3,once,CASSYSRDTQYF,TGTGCCAGCAGTTACTCGAGGGATACGCAGTATTTT
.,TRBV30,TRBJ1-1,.,CAWTSGSFTFGTEAFF,TGTGCCTGGACCAGCGGGTCTTTCACATTCGGCACTGAAGCTTTCTTT
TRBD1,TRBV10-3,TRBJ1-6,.,CAISDQPTGVASPLHF,TGTGCCATCAGTGATCAACCTACAGGGGTGGCTTCACCCCTCCACTTT
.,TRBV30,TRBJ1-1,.,CAWSVLTVEAFF,TGTGCCTGGAGTGTACTGACAGTTGAAGCTTTCTTT
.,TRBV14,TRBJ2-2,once,CASSLRGIGAGELFF,TGTGCCAGCAGCCTAAGAGGGATCGGTGCCGGGGAGCTGTTTTTT
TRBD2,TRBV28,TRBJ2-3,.,CASSSGTSGFGRDTQYF,TGTGCCAGCAGTTCCGGGACTAGCGGGTTCGGGAGAGATACGCAGTATTTT
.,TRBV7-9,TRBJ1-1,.,CASSLGTANTEAFF,TGTGCCAGCAGCTTAGGGACAGCTAACACTGAAGCTTTCTTT
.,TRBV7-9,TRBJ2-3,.,CAGLRGNTDTQYF,TGTGCCGGGCTCCGGGGAAACACAGATACGCAGTATTTT
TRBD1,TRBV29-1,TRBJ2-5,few,CSVDGRGLGTQYF,TGCAGCGTTGACGGCAGGGGGCTGGGGACCCAGTACTTC
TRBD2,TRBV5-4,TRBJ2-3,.,CASSYSAGVGTQYF,TGTGCCAGCAGCTATTCAGCGGGGGTCGGTACGCAGTATTTT
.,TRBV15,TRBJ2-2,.,CATSRYTGELFF,TGTGCCACCAGCAGGTACACCGGGGAGCTGTTTTTT
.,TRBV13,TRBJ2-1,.,CASSRWTEYNEQFF,TGTGCCAGCAGCCGGTGGACAGAATACAATGAGCAGTTCTTC
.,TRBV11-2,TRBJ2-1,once,CASSLDRPRLGHEQFF,TGTGCCAGCAGCTTAGATCGGCCCAGGCTCGGACATGAGCAGTTCTTC
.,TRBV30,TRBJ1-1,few,CAWSGWDTEAFF,TGTGCCTGGAGCGGCTGGGACACTGAAGCTTTCTTT
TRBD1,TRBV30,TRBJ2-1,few,CAWSRDWTGAGNEQFF,TGTGCCTGGAGCCGAGACTGGACAGGGGCAGGCAATGAGCAGTTCTTC
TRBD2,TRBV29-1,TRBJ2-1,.,CSAGGSGRGSYNEQFF,TGCAGCGCCGGTGGTAGCGGGAGGGGGTCCTACAATGAGCAGTTCTTC
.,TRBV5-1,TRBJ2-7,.,CASSSSSYEQYF,TGCGCCAGCAGCTCCAGCTCCTACGAGCAGTACTTC
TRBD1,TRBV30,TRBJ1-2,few,CAWSADRDYGYTF,TGTGCCTGGAGTGCGGACAGGGACTATGGCTACACCTTC
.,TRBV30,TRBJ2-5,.,CAWKGLGETQYF,TGTGCCTGGAAAGGACTGGGGGAGACCCAGTACTTC
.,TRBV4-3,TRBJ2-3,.,CARVLRTDTQYF,TGCGCCAGGGTTCTGAGGACAGATACACAGTATTTT
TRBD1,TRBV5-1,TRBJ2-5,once,CASSYRGQETQYF,TGCGCCAGCAGCTACAGGGGCCAAGAGACCCAGTACTTC
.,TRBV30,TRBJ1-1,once,CAWGLRGDTEAFF,TGTGCCTGGGGTCTCAGGGGTGACACTGAAGCTTTCTTT
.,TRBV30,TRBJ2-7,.,CAFSRDYEQYF,TGTGCCTTCTCGAGGGACTACGAGCAGTACTTC
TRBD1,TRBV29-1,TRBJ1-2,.,CSVGDRDYGYTF,TGCAGCGTTGGGGACAGGGACTATGGCTACACCTTC
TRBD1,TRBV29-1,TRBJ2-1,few,CSAHRGIREFF,TGCAGCGCTCACAGGGGGATAAGGGAGTTCTTC
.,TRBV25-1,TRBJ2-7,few,CASSEWSGGEQYF,TGTGCCAGCAGTGAGTGGTCAGGGGGGGAGCAGTACTTC
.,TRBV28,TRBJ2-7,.,CASRSRYEQYF,TGTGCCAGCAGGTCACGCTACGAGCAGTACTTC
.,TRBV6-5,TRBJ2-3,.,CASRRGTDTQYF,TGTGCCAGCAGGAGGGGAACAGATACGCAGTATTTT
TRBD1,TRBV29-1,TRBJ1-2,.,CSLQDRTVGFYGYTF,TGCAGCCTCCAGGACAGGACCGTCGGTTTTTATGGCTACACCTTC
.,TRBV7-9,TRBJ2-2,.,CASSSLGGANTGELFF,TGTGCCAGCAGCTCACTGGGGGGCGCGAACACCGGGGAGCTGTTTTTT
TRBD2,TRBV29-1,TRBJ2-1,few,CSGTGLAGVNEQFF,TGCAGCGGCACCGGACTAGCGGGAGTCAATGAGCAGTTCTTC
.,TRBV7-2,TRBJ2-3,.,CASSFREGGSTDTQYF,TGTGCCAGCAGCTTCCGAGAGGGCGGAAGCACAGATACGCAGTATTTT
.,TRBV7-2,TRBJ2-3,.,CASSLAGTRTTQYF,TGTGCCAGCAGCTTAGCGGGAACGAGAACCACGCAGTATTTT
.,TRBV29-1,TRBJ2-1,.,CSVGGASYNEQFF,TGCAGCGTTGGGGGCGCATCCTACAATGAGCAGTTCTTC
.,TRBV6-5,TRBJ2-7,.,CASRSPSTYEQYF,TGTGCCAGCAGATCTCCTAGTACCTACGAGCAGTACTTC
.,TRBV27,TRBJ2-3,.,CASSGGRATDTQYF,TGTGCCAGCAGTGGAGGACGGGCCACAGATACGCAGTATTTT
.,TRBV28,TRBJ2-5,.,CASSLRGRLQETQYF,TGTGCCAGCAGTTTACGAGGCAGGCTACAAGAGACCCAGTACTTC
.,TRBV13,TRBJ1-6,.,CASSLAGRESPLHF,TGTGCCAGCAGCTTAGCCGGCAGGGAATCACCCCTCCACTTT
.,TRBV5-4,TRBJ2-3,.,CASSATDTQYF,TGTGCCAGCAGTGCCACAGATACGCAGTATTTT
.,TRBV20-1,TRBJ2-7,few,CSATREQYF,TGCAGTGCTACCCGTGAGCAGTACTTC
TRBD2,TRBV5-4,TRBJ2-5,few,CASSSPRAGGEETQYF,TGTGCCAGCAGCTCGCCCAGAGCGGGGGGCGAAGAGACCCAGTACTTC
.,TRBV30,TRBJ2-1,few,CAWRGGYNEQFF,TGTGCCTGGAGAGGGGGATACAATGAGCAGTTCTTC
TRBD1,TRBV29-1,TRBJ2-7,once,CSVLTGGTGYEHF,TGCAGCGTGCTAACCGGCGGGACAGGTTATGAGCACTTC
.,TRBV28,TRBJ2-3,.,CASSFALDTQYF,TGTGCCAGCAGTTTTGCCCTAGATACGCAGTATTTT
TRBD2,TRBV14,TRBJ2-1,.,CASSQAGTSGGAGTYNEQFF,TGTGCCAGCAGCCAAGCCGGGACTAGCGGGGGGGCCGGGACCTACAATGAGCAGTTCTTC
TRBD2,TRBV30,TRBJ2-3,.,CAWSRLAGGPGDTQYF,TGTGCCTGGAGTAGGCTAGCGGGAGGGCCGGGGGATACGCAGTATTTT
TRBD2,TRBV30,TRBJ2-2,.,CAWGTSGRTGELFF,TGTGCCTGGGGGACTAGCGGGAGGACCGGGGAGCTGTTTTTT